The clone carrying this T cell receptor (beta chain) was seen a handful of times. No antigen is known for it. There were likely unrecorded immune exposures, though donors were nominally healthy when sampled. The record originates from a study of cytomegalovirus exposure and HLA in healthy donors. Regarding the study as a whole: Later analysis revealed greater clonal expansion in HLA-associated TCR beta chains than in equally common others. Presence/absence analyses supposed approximately even sequencing depth among donors.

The primer mix had 60 Vbeta and 13 Jbeta primers. The repertoire was sequenced with immunoSEQ multiplex PCR; TCRdb's copy has only in-frame clones and lacks some. The sample includes approximately 97,000 clones, around three quarters of them seen just once. This TCR came from a male donor in good health and CMV-seropositive. The material sequenced was PBMCs.

DNA of the CDR3: TGTGCCAGCTTTGGACGGTACCAGGGGGAAAAACTGTTTTTT. It is translated as CASFGRYQGEKLFF. This chain uses TRBV2 with TRBJ1-4, with a tentative D call TRBD1 (6 bases). The V end was cut by 8 bases, the J end by 8 bases, with 18 bases between. Looked up from germline, CDR1 is SNHLY and CDR2 is FYNNEI. CDR3 length: 14 amino acids. Drawing the rest from reference TRBV2 and TRBJ1-4, the complete variable domain is EPEVTQTPSHQVTQMGQEVILRCVPISNHLYFYWYRQILGQKVEFLVSFYNNEISEKSEIFDDQFSVERPDGSNFTLKIRSTKLEDSAMYFCASFGRYQGEKLFFGSGTQLSVL.